This paragraph reports one T cell receptor (beta chain). The data derive from a study of blood T cell repertoires in COVID-19. Per the original data handling: Amplification with reference gene primers provided the estimates of nucleated cell counts. The protocol was immunoSEQ multiplex PCR, while the TCRdb copy is restricted to in-frame clones and leaves out a portion. Clone size and the V and J calls come from that table; the DNA yielded D and trimming. The sample contains around 330,000 clones, around 90% of which appear only once. Germline lookup yields CDR1 LGHDT and CDR2 YNNKEL (reference sequence). This CDR3 is built from 14 residues. Trimming removed 3 bases from V and 6 bases from J, with 14 bases in between.

The TCR sequence derives from a man aged 60 to 69 who had recovered from COVID-19. The rearrangement uses TRBV3-1 (or the pseudogene TRBV3-2) and TRBJ1-1, with D possibly being TRBD1 (6 bases). The sequencing sample was made of PBMCs or T cells enriched from blood (not recorded which). CDR3 DNA sequence: TGTGCCAGCAGCCAGGGACATCTAAACGCTGAAGCTTTCTTT. Residues: CASSQGHLNAEAFF.